The rows below give T cell receptor beta chains drawn from one sample of a study of blood T cell repertoires in COVID-19. Data came from immunoSEQ multiplex PCR; TCRdb stores just in-frame clones and leaves some out. The sample includes about 60,000 clones, approximately 72% of them seen just once. Sequences were obtained from peripheral blood. Receptors originate from a woman between 65 and 79 years old with COVID-19, enrolled during active disease. Each CDR3 is given with its conserved first and last residue. A D gene is named only where the DNA matches it firmly. Clone size is stated in some rows and not others, as once, few, many or a class when expanded.

>TRBV5-6|19|TRBD2|.|TRBJ2-3
CASSLTSGRAVVKTDTQYF
TGTGCCAGCAGCCTCACTAGCGGGAGGGCCGTCGTGAAGACAGATACGCAGTATTTT
>TRBV6-5|12|TRBD1|once|TRBJ1-2
CASSPSGGGYTF
TGTGCCAGCAGTCCCTCAGGGGGCGGCTACACCTTC
>TRBV5-5|16|.|few|TRBJ1-5
CASSLVGGESNQPQHF
TGTGCCAGCAGCTTGGTAGGCGGGGAAAGCAATCAGCCCCAGCATTTT
>TRBV27|15|TRBD2|.|TRBJ2-1
CASSFQRGDYNEQFF
TGTGCCAGCAGTTTCCAGCGGGGGGACTACAATGAGCAGTTCTTC
>TRBV6-6|19|TRBD1|.|TRBJ2-2
CASSQRYRDRGANTGELFF
TGTGCCAGCAGTCAACGCTACCGGGACAGGGGGGCGAACACCGGGGAGCTGTTTTTT
>TRBV10-3|12|.|.|TRBJ2-1
CAISEQGNEQFF
TGTGCCATCAGTGAGCAGGGCAATGAGCAGTTCTTC
>TRBV2|15|TRBD1|.|TRBJ1-6
CASSEGTGSNSPLHF
TGTGCCAGCAGTGAGGGGACAGGGAGCAATTCACCCCTCCACTTT
>TRBV5-1|14|TRBD1|once|TRBJ1-1
CASSFQGAWTEAFF
TGCGCCAGCAGCTTCCAGGGGGCCTGGACTGAAGCTTTCTTT
>TRBV9|16|TRBD2|.|TRBJ2-2
CASSVGLAGVTGELFF
TGTGCCAGCAGCGTCGGACTAGCGGGAGTTACCGGGGAGCTGTTTTTT
>TRBV9|16|TRBD1|.|TRBJ2-2
CASSPMGQLTGRELFF
TGTGCCAGCAGCCCTATGGGACAGCTAACCGGAAGGGAGCTGTTTTTT
>TRBV7-3|16|TRBD1|few|TRBJ1-2
CASSLMPGQGTYGYTF
TGTGCCAGCAGCTTGATGCCGGGACAGGGGACCTATGGCTACACCTTC
>TRBV6-1|15|.|.|TRBJ1-3
CASSDRRGTGNTIYF
TGTGCCAGCAGTGATAGACGGGGAACTGGAAACACCATATATTTT
>TRBV7-9|17|.|.|TRBJ2-1
CASSSTFGGGARNEQFF
TGTGCCAGCAGTTCCACTTTCGGGGGAGGAGCCCGAAATGAGCAGTTCTTC
>TRBV6-5|13|.|once|TRBJ1-5
CAVAARGYQPQHF
TGTGCCGTGGCCGCTAGGGGGTATCAGCCCCAGCATTTT
>TRBV29-1|15|TRBD2|few|TRBJ2-1
CSVGGRDGRGNEQFF
TGCAGCGTTGGAGGACGTGACGGGAGGGGTAATGAGCAGTTCTTC
>TRBV6-2/TRBV6-3|13|.|once|TRBJ1-2
CASSYKGRYGYTF
TGTGCCAGCAGTTACAAGGGGCGGTATGGCTACACCTTC
>TRBV6-1|16|TRBD1|.|TRBJ2-7
CASSATGTGGPYEQYF
TGTGCCAGCAGTGCTACTGGCACAGGGGGGCCCTACGAGCAGTACTTC
>TRBV4-3|15|.|.|TRBJ1-3
CASSQERLSGNTIYF
TGCGCCAGCAGCCAAGAGCGGCTCTCTGGAAACACCATATATTTT
>TRBV7-2|14|.|.|TRBJ2-7
CASSLVGSSYEQYF
TGTGCCAGCAGCTTAGTGGGCAGTTCCTACGAGCAGTACTTC
>TRBV9|12|.|.|TRBJ2-1
CASSVERSEQFF
TGTGCCAGCAGCGTCGAACGGAGTGAGCAGTTCTTC
>TRBV3-1/TRBV3-2|15|TRBD2|.|TRBJ2-1
CASSPGTSGGVEQFF
TGTGCCAGCAGCCCTGGGACTAGCGGGGGGGTGGAGCAGTTCTTC
>TRBV11-3|14|TRBD1|.|TRBJ2-5
CASSPQGAGETQYF
TGTGCCAGCAGTCCACAGGGGGCCGGAGAGACCCAGTACTTC
>TRBV6-5|13|TRBD2|.|TRBJ2-2
CASSYPGRGELFF
TGTGCCAGCAGTTACCCCGGGAGGGGGGAGCTGTTTTTT
>TRBV7-9|13|.|.|TRBJ1-2
CASSPGSTYGYTF
TGTGCCAGCAGCCCCGGTTCAACCTATGGCTACACCTTC
>TRBV18|15|TRBD2|.|TRBJ2-3
CASSSREGLTDTQYF
TGTGCCAGCTCATCCCGGGAGGGGCTCACAGATACGCAGTATTTT
>TRBV5-8|15|.|.|TRBJ2-3
CASSLGQPPADTQYF
TGTGCCAGCAGCTTGGGCCAACCTCCGGCAGATACGCAGTATTTT
>TRBV7-2|16|TRBD2|.|TRBJ2-1
CASSLAGSGNYNEQFF
TGTGCCAGCAGCTTAGCGGGTAGCGGGAACTACAATGAGCAGTTCTTC
>TRBV20-1|15|TRBD2|once|TRBJ2-7
CSASYVAGGNYEQYF
TGCAGTGCTAGTTATGTTGCGGGGGGAAATTACGAGCAGTACTTC
>TRBV7-2|16|.|.|TRBJ1-1
CASSYNFLGKNTEAFF
TGTGCCAGCAGCTACAACTTCCTGGGCAAGAACACTGAAGCTTTCTTT
>TRBV9|14|.|.|TRBJ2-7
CASSVGRLPYEQYF
TGTGCCAGCAGCGTAGGGAGGTTACCCTACGAGCAGTACTTC
>TRBV6-2/TRBV6-3|12|.|.|TRBJ1-5
CASSSRNQPQHF
TGTGCCAGCAGTTCGCGTAATCAGCCCCAGCATTTT
>TRBV7-6|16|TRBD2|once|TRBJ2-7
CASSSRLAGRAYEQYF
TGTGCCAGCAGCAGCAGGCTAGCGGGGAGGGCCTACGAGCAGTACTTC
>TRBV7-2|15|.|.|TRBJ2-5
CASSFGNYNQETQYF
TGTGCCAGCAGCTTCGGGAACTACAACCAAGAGACCCAGTACTTC
>TRBV27|17|TRBD2|.|TRBJ2-2
CASRRLAGASDTGELFF
TGTGCCAGCAGGAGGCTAGCGGGAGCATCGGACACCGGGGAGCTGTTTTTT
>TRBV7-2|15|.|.|TRBJ2-3
CASSITSWGGDTQYF
TGTGCCAGCAGCATAACTAGCTGGGGTGGGGATACGCAGTATTTT
>TRBV7-3|13|.|once|TRBJ1-2
CASSLRAGYGYTF
TGTGCCAGCAGCTTACGAGCTGGCTATGGCTACACCTTC
>TRBV27|15|TRBD2|.|TRBJ2-3
CASRNRGDLSDTQYF
TGTGCCAGCAGAAACCGGGGGGACCTTAGCGATACGCAGTATTTT
>TRBV19|15|.|.|TRBJ2-2
CASSIGGPNTGELFF
TGTGCCAGTAGTATAGGAGGCCCTAACACCGGGGAGCTGTTTTTT
>TRBV5-1|14|TRBD1|.|TRBJ1-1
CASSRSGRGHEAFF
TGCGCCAGCAGCCGCAGTGGCAGGGGGCATGAAGCTTTCTTT
>TRBV5-1|15|TRBD1|once|TRBJ2-7
CASQRDGTGGYEQYF
TGCGCCAGTCAGAGAGACGGGACAGGGGGCTACGAGCAGTACTTC
>TRBV5-1|15|TRBD1|.|TRBJ1-4
CASSFSGTGDEKLFF
TGCGCCAGCAGCTTTTCCGGGACAGGGGATGAAAAACTGTTTTTT
>TRBV9|14|TRBD2|.|TRBJ2-2
CASSPRGEGGELFF
TGTGCCAGCAGCCCTCGGGGGGAGGGCGGGGAGCTGTTTTTT
>TRBV7-2|14|.|.|TRBJ2-3
CASSQSGGTDTQYF
TGTGCCAGCAGCCAAAGCGGAGGCACAGATACGCAGTATTTT
>TRBV4-2|17|.|once|TRBJ2-3
CASTRGGVAESTDTQYF
TGTGCCAGCACCCGAGGGGGGGTAGCGGAAAGCACAGATACGCAGTATTTT
>TRBV12-3/TRBV12-4|13|.|.|TRBJ2-3
CASSLLRRDTQYF
TGTGCCAGCAGTTTATTACGGAGAGATACGCAGTATTTT
>TRBV9|13|.|few|TRBJ1-5
CASSVGRDQPQHF
TGTGCCAGCAGCGTAGGACGGGATCAGCCCCAGCATTTT
>TRBV24-1|15|TRBD2|.|TRBJ2-3
CATSGGLAATDTQYF
TGTGCCACCAGTGGAGGGCTAGCGGCCACAGATACGCAGTATTTT
>TRBV19|16|TRBD1|.|TRBJ2-4
CASTVGQGIAKNIQYF
TGTGCCAGTACCGTAGGACAGGGGATAGCCAAAAACATTCAGTACTTC
>TRBV7-2|15|TRBD1|.|TRBJ1-6
CASSLRQGGNSPLHF
TGTGCCAGCAGCCTACGACAGGGGGGGAATTCACCCCTCCACTTT
>TRBV21-1|12|.|.|TRBJ2-3
CASLIMRDTQYF
TGTGCCAGCCTCATAATGAGAGATACGCAGTATTTT
>TRBV4-3|15|TRBD1|.|TRBJ2-1
CASSFRQGAYNEQFF
TGCGCCAGCAGCTTTAGACAGGGGGCCTACAATGAGCAGTTCTTC
>TRBV5-6|15|.|.|TRBJ1-6
CASSFGLSYNSPLHF
TGTGCCAGCAGCTTTGGGCTCTCCTATAATTCACCCCTCCACTTT